One and the same sample provided the 27 T cell receptor beta chains below, sequenced in a study of identifying expanded T cells in peripheral blood. Generated by immunoSEQ multiplex PCR, the TCRdb table keeps only in-frame clones and is missing some. The sample lists fewer than 110,000 clones, 87% seen once, with approximately 18% in the top ten. Sequenced: blood. The receptors derive from a person aged 18-70 years in good health.

J is TRBJ1-1 and V is TRBV4-1; no reliable D call. Trimming removed 0 bases at V and 3 bases at J, with 5 bases between. The CDR3 length is 13 residues. Per the germline V gene, CDR1 is MGHRA and CDR2 is YSYEKL. The CDR3, as DNA: TGCGCCAGCAGCCAAGACCTGGACACTGAAGCTTTCTTT. Translation: CASSQDLDTEAFF.

The V call is TRBV5-1, the J call TRBJ2-5, with TRBD1 matching 9 bases. V shed 2 bases, J shed 6 bases, and the junction held 11 bases outside the gene matches. The CDR3 length is 16 residues. Germline V gene sequence: CDR1 SGHRS, CDR2 YFSETQ. The CDR3 spells CASSLEQGAGGQTQYF. The CDR3, as DNA: TGCGCCAGCAGCTTAGAACAGGGGGCAGGGGGTCAGACCCAGTACTTC. The full variable domain, completed using reference TRBV5-1 and TRBJ2-5, is KAGVTQTPRYLIKTRGQQVTLSCSPISGHRSVSWYQQTPGQGLQFLFEYFSETQRNKGNFPGRFSGRQFSNSRSEMNVSTLELGDSALYLCASSLEQGAGGQTQYFGPGTRLLVL.

This sequence joins TRBV6-6 and TRBJ1-2, with D possibly TRBD1 on 6 matching bases. The V end was cut by 6 bases, the J end by 4 bases, with 18 bases between. Germline lookup yields CDR1 MNHNY and CDR2 SVGAGI (reference sequence). The CDR3 spans 15 residues. The CDR3 DNA is TGTGCCAGCAGCTTCCTGGACAGCTCTCTCTATGGCTACACCTTC. Amino acids: CASSFLDSSLYGYTF.

The chain couples TRBV28 to TRBJ2-7, with D uncertain. The CDR3 consists of 12 residues. V was pared by 3 bases and J by 1 base, with 4 bases between. Germline V gene sequence: CDR1 MDHEN, CDR2 SYDVKM. The CDR3 reads CASSFGSYEQYF. As DNA, the CDR3 is TGTGCCAGCAGTTTCGGATCCTACGAGCAGTACTTC. The variable domain in full, completed from reference TRBV28 and TRBJ2-7, reads DVKVTQSSRYLVKRTGEKVFLECVQDMDHENMFWYRQDPGLGLRLIYFSYDVKMKEKGDIPEGYSVSREKKERFSLILESASTNQTSMYLCASSFGSYEQYFGPGTRLTVT.

The gene calls are TRBV28 and TRBJ1-6, with 10 positions matching TRBD1. CDR3 length: 15 residues. Per germline, CDR1 MDHEN and CDR2 SYDVKM. The J segment lost 6 bases and the V segment lost 6 bases, leaving 5 bases of the junction unmatched. The CDR3: CASSPGQGGNSPLHF. CDR3 bases: TGTGCCAGCAGCCCAGGACAGGGGGGTAATTCACCCCTCCACTTT.

CDR3 in amino acids: CASSLEGRDQPQHF. CDR3 nucleotides: TGCGCCAGCAGCTTGGAGGGACGAGATCAGCCCCAGCATTTT. V usage is TRBV5-1 and J usage is TRBJ1-5, with D possibly TRBD1 on 5 matching bases. Germline V gives CDR1 SGHRS, CDR2 YFSETQ. Trimming stripped 0 bases from V and 5 bases from J, with 9 bases between. The CDR3 runs to 14 residues. The variable domain in full, completed from reference TRBV5-1 and TRBJ1-5, reads KAGVTQTPRYLIKTRGQQVTLSCSPISGHRSVSWYQQTPGQGLQFLFEYFSETQRNKGNFPGRFSGRQFSNSRSEMNVSTLELGDSALYLCASSLEGRDQPQHFGDGTRLSIL.

The V gene is TRBV2, the J gene TRBJ2-7; D is tentatively TRBD1 or TRBD2 (6 bases each). This CDR3 contains 16 residues. CDR1 and CDR2 (germline): SNHLY, FYNNEI. Trimming shortened V by 3 bases and J by 3 bases, and 18 bases separated the two germline ends. CDR3 residues: CASSDFGGRRRYEQYF. DNA of the CDR3: TGTGCCAGCAGTGATTTTGGGGGGCGAAGGCGCTACGAGCAGTACTTC.

The CDR3 nucleotides read TGTGCCAGCAGCGTCGCCGGGACAGGGGTCGAGACCCAGTACTTC. As protein: CASSVAGTGVETQYF. The chain recombines TRBV7-7 with TRBJ2-5; 10 bases agree with TRBD1. CDR1 is SSHAT and CDR2 is FNYEAQ in the germline V gene (reference sequence). This CDR3 is built from 15 residues. V trimming: 5 bases; J trimming: 5 bases; junction bases outside the gene matches: 8. Full variable domain (remainder filled in from reference TRBV7-7 and TRBJ2-5): GAGVSQSPRYKVTKRGQDVTLRCDPISSHATLYWYQQALGQGPEFLTYFNYEAQPDKSGLPSDRFSAERPEGSISTLTIQRTEQRDSAMYRCASSVAGTGVETQYFGPGTRLLVL.

The V and J genes are TRBV29-1 and TRBJ2-1, with D possibly being TRBD1 or TRBD2 (5 bases each). Germline V gene lookup returns CDR1 SQVTM and CDR2 ANQGSEA. The CDR3 spans 11 residues. V lost 7 bases, J lost 8 bases, and 12 bases lay in between. CDR3 nucleotides: TGCAGCGCTCGAAGAGGGGATGAGCAGTTCTTC. Translation gives CSARRGDEQFF.

The V call is TRBV4-1, the J call TRBJ1-2, with 7 bases lining up with TRBD1. Looked up from germline, CDR1 is MGHRA and CDR2 is YSYEKL. V lost 6 bases and J lost 2; bases outside the gene matches: 3. The CDR3 is 13 amino acids. CDR3 sequence reads: CASRQTGNYGYTF. The CDR3 coding sequence is TGCGCCAGCAGACAGACAGGGAACTATGGCTACACCTTC.

V usage is TRBV12-5 and J usage is TRBJ2-5; 7 bases match TRBD2. Germline trimming cut 1 base from V and 7 bases from J; bases unmatched to any gene: 3. The germline CDR1 and CDR2 sequences are LGHNT and FRNRAP. CDR3 length: 13 amino acids. The CDR3 protein is CASGLGRGGTQYF. In nucleotides, the CDR3 is TGTGCTAGTGGTTTGGGGCGCGGGGGGACCCAGTACTTC.

The V and J genes are TRBV7-2 and TRBJ2-2; D gene unclear. The CDR3 is made up of 16 amino acids. In germline, CDR1 is SGHTA, CDR2 FQGNSA. Trimming removed 2 bases from V and 0 bases from J, with 10 bases in between. The CDR3 bases are TGTGCCAGCAGCTTAACACCTAGGACGAACACCGGGGAGCTGTTTTTT. Translated: CASSLTPRTNTGELFF.

The chain joins TRBV6-4 to TRBJ2-7; possibly TRBD1 for D (6 bases). The CDR3 extends over 12 amino acids. Trimming left V 6 bases short and J 3 bases short, with 9 bases between. Germline CDR1 MRHNA, CDR2 SNTAGT. The CDR3 DNA reads TGTGCCAGCAGCACCAGGGGCTACGAGCAGTACTTC. Encoded protein: CASSTRGYEQYF.

The J gene is TRBJ2-3, the V gene TRBV25-1, with D maybe TRBD2 (5 bases). The CDR3 totals 14 residues. In germline, CDR1 is MGHDK, CDR2 SYGVNS. Trimming stripped 7 bases from V and 0 bases from J, with 11 bases between. CDR3 bases: TGTGCCAGCAAGGCTAGCCTTAGCACAGATACGCAGTATTTT. Translating it yields CASKASLSTDTQYF.

The chain recombines TRBV15 with TRBJ2-3; 7 nucleotides line up with TRBD1. Trimming at V came to 6 bases and at J to 2 bases, leaving 8 bases not matched to a gene. The CDR3 length is 15 residues. Germline CDR1 and CDR2: LNHNV and YYDKDF (reference sequence). The CDR3 spells CATRGRDRVTDTQYF. In DNA, the CDR3 is TGTGCCACCAGGGGCCGGGACAGAGTCACAGATACGCAGTATTTT.

Points on this clone: One end of the junction does not line up with germline, which may come from a read error. V gene TRBV7-2 combines with J gene TRBJ2-7, with 8 bases lining up with TRBD1. The germline V gene encodes CDR1 SGHTA and CDR2 FQGNSA. The CDR3 covers 15 residues. CDR3 in DNA: TGTGCCAGCAGCTCCCAGACAGGGGCCCATGCTGTTGCGGGCTTC. This sequence encodes CASSSQTGAHAVAGF.

This chain uses TRBV6-6 with TRBJ2-2, with D perhaps given as TRBD1 or TRBD2 (5 bases each). The CDR3 consists of 14 residues. Germline assignment: CDR1 MNHNY and CDR2 SVGAGI (reference sequence). V was pared by 2 bases and J by 4 bases, with 8 bases between. CDR3 loop: CASSYGGSTGELFF. The CDR3 DNA reads TGTGCCAGCAGTTACGGGGGATCCACCGGGGAGCTGTTTTTT.

The chain recombines TRBV7-6 with TRBJ2-7; D call uncertain. Trimming pared 4 bases from V and 4 bases from J, leaving 17 bases between. This CDR3 is built from 15 residues. Germline CDR1 SGHVS, CDR2 FNYEAQ. The CDR3 region has the DNA TGTGCCAGCAGCTCGTCCCCCGGATCTTATTACGAGCAGTACTTC. Translating gives CASSSSPGSYYEQYF.

This chain uses TRBV21-1 with TRBJ2-7; the table's D call, TRBD1, was not checked against the DNA. TRBV21-1 is a listed pseudogene. This CDR3 is 15 amino acids long. CDR3 coding DNA: TGTGCCAGCACCTTCCCTACGGGACAGGGGGACGAGCAGTACTTC. This encodes CASTFPTGQGDEQYF.

The table lists this clone with a count of one. The chain is built from TRBV15 and TRBJ2-2, with TRBD1 as a possible D gene (5 bases). The CDR3 contains 13 residues. V was pared by 1 base and J by 5 bases, with 5 bases between. CDR1 LNHNV and CDR2 YYDKDF come from the germline V gene (reference sequence). The CDR3: CATSRGQTGELFF. CDR3 bases: TGTGCCACCAGCAGAGGACAGACCGGGGAGCTGTTTTTT. Using reference TRBV15 and TRBJ2-2 for the parts outside the CDR3, the full variable domain is DAMVIQNPRYQVTQFGKPVTLSCSQTLNHNVMYWYQQKSSQAPKLLFHYYDKDFNNEADTPDNFQSRRPNTSFCFLDIRSPGLGDTAMYLCATSRGQTGELFFGEGSRLTVL.

This chain uses TRBV19 with TRBJ2-1; D is possibly TRBD1 (5 bases). The CDR3 runs 14 residues. Germline V gene data show CDR1 as LNHDA and CDR2 as SQIVND (reference sequence). V lost 3 bases and J 2 bases, leaving 8 bases between the germline ends. The CDR3 reads CASSIRAPYNEQFF. The CDR3 DNA follows: TGTGCCAGTAGTATCAGGGCCCCCTACAATGAGCAGTTCTTC.

The chain carries TRBV7-8 and TRBJ1-3, with TRBD1 matching over 8 bases. V lost 2 bases, J lost 6 bases, and 6 bases stayed unmatched. Per germline, CDR1 SGHVS and CDR2 FQNEAQ. The CDR3 has 15 amino acids. The CDR3 region is CASSLSGRGQNTIYF. DNA for the CDR3: TGTGCCAGCAGCTTATCTGGCAGGGGGCAAAACACCATATATTTT. The whole variable domain, filled in from reference TRBV7-8 and TRBJ1-3, reads GAGVSQSPRYKVAKRGQDVALRCDPISGHVSLFWYQQALGQGPEFLTYFQNEAQLDKSGLPSDRFFAERPEGSVSTLKIQRTQQEDSAVYLCASSLSGRGQNTIYFGEGSWLTVV.

The V and J genes are TRBV18 and TRBJ2-2; tentative D call: TRBD1 (6 bases). The CDR3 spans 14 residues. Per the germline V gene, CDR1 is KGHSH and CDR2 is LQKENI. V dropped 2 bases and J dropped 7 bases, with 11 bases sitting between them. The CDR3 DNA reads TGTGCCAGCTCACCATACAGGGCCGGCGGGGAGCTGTTTTTT. It is translated as CASSPYRAGGELFF.

This chain connects TRBV5-1 to TRBJ1-5, with no clear D. The CDR3 extends over 19 amino acids. Germline CDR1 is SGHRS and CDR2 is YFSETQ. V lost 1 base and J lost 2, with 22 bases in between. In nucleotides, the CDR3 is TGCGCCAGCAGCTTGCATGGGGAGAGCGGCGAGACTGGCAATCAGCCCCAGCATTTT. It specifies CASSLHGESGETGNQPQHF.

The chain has TRBV5-5 and TRBJ2-7; D possibly corresponds to TRBD1 (6 bases). The ends were cut back, 2 bases at V and 2 bases at J, with 11 bases in the middle. This CDR3 is built from 14 residues. Germline V gene sequence: CDR1 SGHKS, CDR2 YYEKEE (reference sequence). CDR3 in amino acids: CASSFRTATYEQYF. The CDR3 bases are TGTGCCAGCAGCTTCAGGACAGCAACCTACGAGCAGTACTTC.

This clone came up once. The V and J genes are TRBV6-5 and TRBJ1-2; D may be TRBD1 (5 bases). Trimming removed 6 bases from V and 4 bases from J, with 15 bases in between. The CDR3 has 14 amino acids. Germline V lookup: CDR1 MNHEY, CDR2 SVGAGI. The CDR3 spells CASRHRLIGYGYTF. CDR3 DNA: TGTGCCAGCAGACACAGGTTGATTGGCTATGGCTACACCTTC.

To note about this clone: An end of the junction does not agree with germline; a read error may underlie this. The chain recombines TRBV5-8 with TRBJ1-2; no clear D. Germline loops: CDR1 SGHTS, CDR2 YDEGEE. The CDR3 runs 8 residues. DNA for the CDR3: TGTGCCAGCAGAGAGTTAGCCTTC. This sequence encodes CASRELAF.